This T cell receptor beta chain is drawn from a study of blood T cell repertoires in COVID-19. Across the whole study: COVID-19 samples collected from the United States, Italy and Spain covered acute and convalescent phases. Sources were T cells, B-cell-depleted T cells, or PBMCs; the material itself was cDNA or gDNA.

Here immunoSEQ multiplex PCR was the method, and the copy in TCRdb shows in-frame clones only, minus some. The profile covers over 300,000 clones, with 90% appearing a single time and 6.5% taken by the ten largest. This TCR derives from a man between 18 and 35 years old with active or convalescent COVID-19. The sequenced material came from peripheral blood.

The CDR3 DNA reads TGTGCCAGCAGCTTAGGGACAGGCTATTATGAGCAGTTCTTC. It translates to CASSLGTGYYEQFF. This chain joins TRBV7-9 and TRBJ2-1; 7 bases fit TRBD1. The CDR3 totals 14 residues. Germline values: CDR1 SEHNR, CDR2 FQNEAQ (reference sequence). V lost 1 base and J lost 8; bases outside the gene matches: 5. Full variable domain (outside the CDR3, taken from reference TRBV7-9 and TRBJ2-1): DTGVSQNPRHKITKRGQNVTFRCDPISEHNRLYWYRQTLGQGPEFLTYFQNEAQLEKSRLLSDRFSAERPKGSFSTLEIQRTEQGDSAMYLCASSLGTGYYEQFFGPGTRLTVL.